These 27 T cell receptor beta chains share one sample of origin, sequenced in a study of blood T cell repertoires in COVID-19. Libraries were prepared by immunoSEQ multiplex PCR; TCRdb keeps only in-frame clonotypes and omits some of them. Seen here are about 160,000 clones, under 85% observed once, and the top ten hold approximately 1.1%. Sequenced sample: peripheral blood. These TCRs come from a man aged 55 to 70 who had recovered from COVID-19.

This clone was observed a few times. The chain combines TRBV2 with TRBJ2-2; D may be TRBD2 (5 bases). Trimming removed 4 bases at V and 3 bases at J, with 9 bases between. There are 14 residues in the CDR3. Germline CDR1 and CDR2: SNHLY and FYNNEI. The CDR3 region is CASSVRDYTGELFF. Written as DNA, the CDR3 is TGTGCCAGCAGTGTACGGGATTACACCGGGGAGCTGTTTTTT.

The rearrangement uses TRBV3-1 (or the pseudogene TRBV3-2) and TRBJ1-1, with 8 bases matching TRBD1. Germline V gene sequence: CDR1 LGHDT, CDR2 YNNKEL (reference sequence). The CDR3 is 16 amino acids. The trim removed 5 bases at V and 3 bases at J, leaving 11 bases unmatched. The CDR3 here is CASSYHPGQGDTEAFF. The CDR3 DNA reads as TGTGCCAGCAGCTATCACCCCGGACAGGGAGACACTGAAGCTTTCTTT.

The V call is TRBV24-1, the J call TRBJ2-3; the D gene is possibly TRBD2 (6 bases). The CDR3 totals 15 residues. Germline CDR1 KGHDR, CDR2 SFDVKD. Deletions cut 7 bases from V and 7 bases from J, with 20 bases between. The CDR3 is CATSLTGTGVYTQYF. The CDR3, as DNA: TGTGCCACCAGCCTGACCGGGACTGGGGTATATACGCAGTATTTT.

CDR3 DNA: TGTGCCAGCAGTTCGGACAGGGGGGATACGCAGTATTTT. Protein sequence: CASSSDRGDTQYF. This chain uses TRBV27 with TRBJ2-3, with 10 bases that match TRBD1. The CDR3 runs 13 residues. With 4 bases clipped from V and 6 bases from J, the junction kept 1 base outside the gene matches. Per germline, CDR1 MNHEY and CDR2 SMNVEV (reference sequence).

The gene calls are TRBV6-5 and TRBJ2-5, with TRBD1 matching 8 bases. From germline, CDR1 is MNHEY and CDR2 SVGAGI. The V and J ends lost 11 bases and 6 bases, in that order; junction bases with no gene match: 17. CDR3 size: 15 residues. Here the CDR3 reads CAVQPGGQVGKTQYF. CDR3 DNA: TGTGCCGTTCAACCAGGGGGACAGGTGGGAAAGACCCAGTACTTC.

The chain recombines TRBV5-1 with TRBJ2-1, with 7 bases identical to TRBD2. Germline CDR1 and CDR2: SGHRS and YFSETQ. After removal of 4 bases from V and 2 bases from J, the junction contained 9 bases not matched to a gene. The CDR3 contains 16 residues. CDR3 sequence: CASSLTGGGTYNEQFF. DNA for the CDR3: TGCGCCAGCAGCCTGACTGGCGGGGGTACCTACAATGAGCAGTTCTTC.

The chain couples TRBV19 to TRBJ2-1; 15 bases match TRBD2. The CDR3 runs to 15 residues. The germline V gene has CDR1 LNHDA and CDR2 SQIVND (reference sequence). V lost 6 bases to trimming and J lost 7 bases; unmatched junction nucleotides: 4. The CDR3 region has the DNA TGTGCCAGTAGGACCGGGACTAGCGGGGGGAATGAGCAGTTCTTC. Protein product: CASRTGTSGGNEQFF.

V is TRBV11-2 and J is TRBJ2-3, with D possibly TRBD2 on 7 matching bases. This CDR3 spans 16 amino acids. CDR1 and CDR2 (germline): SGHAT, FQNNGV. The V end lost 3 bases, the J end lost 3 bases, and 16 bases lay between the germline ends. The CDR3 protein is CASSFPGGDVTDTQYF. The CDR3, as DNA: TGTGCCAGCAGCTTCCCGGGGGGCGACGTGACAGATACGCAGTATTTT. Full variable domain (remainder filled in from reference TRBV11-2 and TRBJ2-3): EAGVAQSPRYKIIEKRQSVAFWCNPISGHATLYWYQQILGQGPKLLIQFQNNGVVDDSQLPKDRFSAERLKGVDSTLKIQPAKLEDSAVYLCASSFPGGDVTDTQYFGPGTRLTVL.

J is TRBJ1-6 and V is TRBV5-6; weak D call: TRBD1 (5 bases). Trimming took off 0 bases at V and 10 bases at J, with 14 bases between the two ends. CDR1 SGHDT and CDR2 YYEEEE come from the germline V gene. The CDR3 length is 15 residues. CDR3 nucleotides: TGTGCCAGCAGCTTGGCCGCGGGGGTCGACTCACCCCTCCACTTT. Amino acids: CASSLAAGVDSPLHF. Full variable domain (rest looked up from reference TRBV5-6 and TRBJ1-6): DAGVTQSPTHLIKTRGQQVTLRCSPKSGHDTVSWYQQALGQGPQFIFQYYEEEERQRGNFPDRFSGHQFPNYSSELNVNALLLGDSALYLCASSLAAGVDSPLHFGNGTRLTVT.

This chain links TRBV18 with TRBJ1-1; tentatively, D is TRBD1 (5 bases). The V end lost 4 bases, the J end lost 1 base, and 10 bases lay between the germline ends. CDR3 length: 14 residues. Germline values: CDR1 KGHSH, CDR2 LQKENI. CDR3 region: CASSRGTENTEAFF. In DNA form, the CDR3 reads TGTGCCAGCTCACGAGGGACTGAGAACACTGAAGCTTTCTTT.

Notes on this clone: The same CDR3 is also encoded by other DNA sequences in this sample. This chain joins TRBV18 and TRBJ1-3, with TRBD1 identical over 10 bases. V was clipped by 6 bases and J by 0 bases; unmatched bases: 2. This CDR3 spans 15 amino acids. Germline CDR1 reads KGHSH; CDR2 reads LQKENI. CDR3 residues: CASSGQGVSGNTIYF. The CDR3 DNA sequence: TGTGCCAGCTCCGGACAGGGGGTCTCTGGAAACACCATATATTTT.

The genes are TRBV7-3 and TRBJ2-2; 8 nucleotides agree with TRBD2. From germline, CDR1 is SGHTA and CDR2 FQGTGA. J lost 7 bases, V lost 1 base, and 8 bases had no gene match. The CDR3 extends over 16 amino acids. CDR3 nucleotides: TGTGCCAGCAGCTTAAGAGCTGGGACTAGAAGCGGGGAGCTGTTTTTT. Its protein is CASSLRAGTRSGELFF.

The table lists this clone with a few counts. The rearrangement uses TRBV12-3 or TRBV12-4 and TRBJ2-5, with D unclear. This CDR3 spans 12 amino acids. With 3 bases removed from V and 1 base from J, the gap between germline ends came to 3 bases. CDR3 nucleotides: TGTGCCAGCAGTTTCCTCCAAGAGACCCAGTACTTC. This encodes CASSFLQETQYF.

In regard to this clone: The sample carries other DNA sequences with the same CDR3. The chain has TRBV7-9 and TRBJ2-7; maybe TRBD1 (6 bases). Trimming took off 1 base at V and 1 base at J, with 11 bases between the two ends. Germline lookup yields CDR1 SEHNR and CDR2 FQNEAQ (reference sequence). The CDR3 is made up of 15 amino acids. The CDR3 region is CASSLEGGGSYEQYF. DNA for the CDR3: TGTGCCAGCAGCTTAGAAGGGGGTGGGTCCTACGAGCAGTACTTC.

The chain joins TRBV30 to TRBJ2-2; 9 bases are a match to TRBD2. V lost 0 bases, J lost 4 bases, and 9 bases stayed unmatched. Germline V gene lookup returns CDR1 GTSNPN and CDR2 SVGIG (reference sequence). CDR3 length equals 17 residues. CDR3 bases: TGTGCCTGGAGTGTACGTAGCGGGGGCGCGGGCACCGGGGAGCTGTTTTTT. The encoded protein is CAWSVRSGGAGTGELFF.

V is TRBV5-5 and J is TRBJ2-5; 8 bases line up with TRBD1. CDR1 and CDR2 (germline): SGHKS, YYEKEE (reference sequence). The CDR3 totals 15 residues. V was clipped by 3 bases and J by 3 bases; unmatched bases: 7. The CDR3 DNA reads TGTGCCAGCAGCTCACCAACAGGGGGGAAAGAGACCCAGTACTTC. It is translated as CASSSPTGGKETQYF.

This rearrangement joins TRBV29-1 to TRBJ2-6, with a tentative D call TRBD1 (6 bases). Germline CDR1 is SQVTM and CDR2 is ANQGSEA. Trimming took 0 bases from V and 0 from J, leaving 12 bases between them. The CDR3 has 17 residues. The CDR3 is CSVEEGRGYSGANVLTF. The CDR3 DNA reads TGCAGCGTTGAAGAGGGCAGGGGCTACTCTGGGGCCAACGTCCTGACTTTC.

The rearrangement uses TRBV14 and TRBJ2-7; D is unclear. Germline assignment: CDR1 SGHDN and CDR2 FVKESK. The CDR3 contains 17 residues. V was trimmed by 0 bases and J by 5 bases, leaving 20 bases between them. The CDR3 nucleotides read TGTGCCAGCAGCCAAGAGAAAGAGGCAGCGCGGAGAAACGAGCAGTACTTC. It encodes CASSQEKEAARRNEQYF.

A note on this clone: The junction differs from germline at one of its ends, possibly a read error. This chain joins TRBV5-1 and TRBJ1-6; 7 nucleotides line up with TRBD1. This CDR3 has 18 amino acids. Germline V gene lookup returns CDR1 SGHRS and CDR2 YFSETQ. CDR3 amino acids: CASSLYRPDRDDKSPLHF. CDR3 bases: TGCGCCAGCAGCTTGTACAGACCCGACAGGGACGATAAATCACCCCTCCACTTT. Drawing the rest from reference TRBV5-1 and TRBJ1-6, the complete variable domain is KAGVTQTPRYLIKTRGQQVTLSCSPISGHRSVSWYQQTPGQGLQFLFEYFSETQRNKGNFPGRFSGRQFSNSRSEMNVSTLELGDSALYLCASSLYRPDRDDKSPLHFGNGTRLTVT.

The chain employs TRBV7-2 and TRBJ2-1, with 10 positions matching TRBD2. The CDR3 is 15 residues long. The V gene's germline CDR1 is SGHTA and CDR2 FQGNSA. Germline trimming cut 2 bases from V and 4 bases from J; bases unmatched to any gene: 2. The CDR3 region is CASSLRAGGYNEQFF. DNA of the CDR3: TGTGCCAGCAGCTTAAGAGCGGGGGGGTACAATGAGCAGTTCTTC.

The chain links TRBV12-3 or TRBV12-4 to TRBJ2-7; 11 bases line up with TRBD2. The CDR3 loop spans 13 amino acids. V dropped 7 bases and J dropped 6; count of bases not matched to a gene: 5. The CDR3 loop is CASNGLAGGEQYF. The CDR3 region has the DNA TGTGCCAGCAACGGACTAGCGGGCGGCGAGCAGTACTTC.

The gene calls are TRBV4-3 and TRBJ2-3, with a weak D call TRBD1 (5 bases). The CDR3 is 18 residues long. Germline assignment: CDR1 LGHNA and CDR2 YSLEER. With 0 bases removed from V and 6 bases from J, the gap between germline ends came to 22 bases. CDR3 in DNA: TGCGCCAGCAGCCAAGATCAGACAGTTGGGATTAGGGTTGATACGCAGTATTTT. Its translation: CASSQDQTVGIRVDTQYF.

V and J are TRBV7-9 and TRBJ2-7, with unresolved D. V was clipped by 1 base and J by 6 bases, with 7 bases between them. This CDR3 has 12 amino acids. CDR1 is SEHNR, CDR2 FQNEAQ, per germline (reference sequence). The CDR3 loop reads CASSLGRSEQYF. The CDR3 DNA is TGTGCCAGCAGCTTAGGCAGGTCCGAGCAGTACTTC.

The rearrangement links TRBV19 to TRBJ2-1; D is perhaps TRBD2 (5 bases). Trimming pared 3 bases from V and 10 bases from J, leaving 19 bases between. The CDR3 loop spans 15 amino acids. CDR1 and CDR2 (germline): LNHDA, SQIVND (reference sequence). The CDR3 region has the DNA TGTGCCAGTAGTATCCCCCATGGTCTAGCAGGAGAGCAGTTCTTC. Translating it yields CASSIPHGLAGEQFF.

V gene TRBV7-4 combines with J gene TRBJ1-4, with 8 bases matching TRBD1. V lost 5 bases, J lost 0 bases, and 5 bases stayed unmatched. The CDR3 loop spans 16 amino acids. In germline, CDR1 is SGHVT, CDR2 SQSDAQ. CDR3: CASSESQGATNEKLFF. The CDR3 coding sequence is TGTGCCAGCAGCGAATCACAGGGGGCAACTAATGAAAAACTGTTTTTT.

Of note for this clone: This same CDR3 is encoded by further DNA sequences in the sample. The gene calls are TRBV7-2 and TRBJ2-7; TRBD2 is a possible D gene (5 bases). The CDR3 consists of 13 residues. Trimming took off 4 bases at V and 2 bases at J, with 9 bases between the two ends. Germline V gene sequence: CDR1 SGHTA, CDR2 FQGNSA. The CDR3 loop is CASSSSGTYEQYF. The CDR3 nucleotides are TGTGCCAGCAGCTCGAGCGGTACCTACGAGCAGTACTTC.

To note about this clone: An end of the junction does not agree with germline; a read error may underlie this. The gene calls are TRBV25-1 and TRBJ1-1, with unresolved D. Germline assignment: CDR1 MGHDK and CDR2 SYGVNS. The CDR3 is made up of 12 amino acids. Here the CDR3 DNA reads TGTGCCAGCAGAGAATTCGGTCCTGAAGCTTTCTTT. Translated: CASREFGPEAFF.